Listed here are 25 T cell receptor beta chains from one sample, sequenced in a study of T cell repertoires in cytomegalovirus infection. Using its own MiXCR run on the reads, TCRdb lists one record per CDR3 protein. This sample carries some 940,000 distinct CDR3 sequences, under 40% of them seen once, and the ten largest clones take about an eighth. Their antigen targets remain unknown. The sample here was cultured CD8+ T cells from PBMCs, taken from culture after CMV antigen stimulation. The receptors come from a human donor in good health (CMV status not recorded). Some clones in this sample may be carry-over from other donors' samples.

In this sample, this clonotype turned up once. The V and J genes are TRBV3-1 and TRBJ1-6; possible D gene TRBD1, 6 bases. Germline V gives CDR1 LGHDT, CDR2 YNNKEL (reference sequence). V was clipped by 6 bases and J by 3 bases, with 12 bases between them. This CDR3 has 15 amino acids. The CDR3, as DNA: TGTGCCAGCAGTACGGACAGTCACTATAATTCACCCCTCCACTTT. Translated: CASSTDSHYNSPLHF.

This clonotype was counted only a few times. The chain recombines TRBV24-1 with TRBJ1-1; D is unresolved. CDR1 and CDR2 from the germline V gene are KGHDR and SFDVKD. Trimming removed 8 bases from V and 7 bases from J, with 13 bases in between. The CDR3 spans 12 residues. The CDR3 here is CATKTEDHEAFF. CDR3 nucleotide sequence: TGTGCCACCAAAACAGAGGATCATGAAGCTTTCTTT.

The V gene is TRBV12-3 or TRBV12-4, the J gene TRBJ2-2, with 7 bases fitting TRBD1. After removal of 5 bases from V and 0 bases from J, the junction contained 6 bases not matched to a gene. The length of the CDR3 is 16 residues. CDR3 loop: CASSPRDRTNTGELFF. The CDR3, as DNA: TGTGCCAGCAGTCCCCGGGACAGAACGAACACCGGGGAGCTGTTTTTT.

This clonotype occurred a few times. This chain uses TRBV5-1 with TRBJ2-1; D is perhaps TRBD1 (5 bases). The CDR3 spans 13 residues. CDR1 and CDR2 (germline): SGHRS, YFSETQ. V lost 3 bases and J 6 bases, leaving 10 bases between the germline ends. CDR3 bases: TGCGCCAGCAGCTGGACACCCCGCAATGAGCAGTTCTTC. The encoded protein is CASSWTPRNEQFF.

The chain links TRBV12-3 or TRBV12-4 to TRBJ2-3; D remains ambiguous. V shed 8 bases and J shed 5 bases, with 11 bases lying between them. The CDR3 loop spans 12 amino acids. In nucleotides, the CDR3 is TGTGCCAGCGCTCCTGGCAGAGATACGCAGTATTTT. Translated: CASAPGRDTQYF.

V is TRBV12-3 or TRBV12-4 and J is TRBJ2-4; 7 nucleotides agree with TRBD1. The CDR3 covers 16 residues. V shed 3 bases and J 7 bases; nucleotides not matched to a gene: 12. CDR3 amino acids: CASSFPADRVRNIQYF. CDR3 nucleotides: TGTGCCAGCAGTTTCCCCGCCGACAGGGTACGGAACATTCAGTACTTC.

Points on this clonotype: An end of the junction differs from the germline gene, which may be a read error. This chain joins TRBV5-3 and TRBJ1-1; D is unclear. TRBV5-3 is classed as an ORF, of uncertain function. This CDR3 comprises 16 residues. The CDR3 sequence: CASSLDSAPLNSEAFF. The CDR3 bases are TGTGCCAGCAGCTTGGATAGTGCCCCCCTGAACAGTGAAGCTTTCTTT.

The chain is built from TRBV20-1 and TRBJ1-5; D not certain. The germline CDR1 and CDR2 sequences are DFQATT and SNEGSKA (reference sequence). The CDR3 is 15 residues long. V gave up 1 base and J gave up 6 bases, with 16 bases separating them. CDR3 sequence: CSARGRQGPGQPQHF. The CDR3 coding sequence is TGCAGTGCTAGAGGTCGCCAAGGCCCGGGTCAGCCCCAGCATTTT.

This clonotype was counted once. The chain links TRBV6-9 to TRBJ1-1; D is uncertain. There are 12 residues in the CDR3. Deletions cut 7 bases from V and 7 bases from J, with 13 bases between. CDR1 is MNHGY and CDR2 is SVAAGI in the germline V gene. CDR3 residues: CASIQEGVEAFF. The CDR3, as DNA: TGTGCCAGCATCCAGGAGGGTGTTGAAGCTTTCTTT.

V is TRBV6-6 and J is TRBJ1-3; TRBD1 matches 9 bases. The CDR3 loop spans 14 amino acids. V lost 4 bases, J lost 8 bases, and 6 bases stayed unmatched. Germline V gene lookup returns CDR1 MNHNY and CDR2 SVGAGI (reference sequence). CDR3 loop: CASSFRDRAHTIYF. CDR3 coding DNA: TGTGCCAGCAGTTTCCGGGACAGGGCCCACACCATATATTTT.

This clonotype has ten or more counts. The V call is TRBV7-9, the J call TRBJ1-2; TRBD1 matches at 10 bases. Germline lookup yields CDR1 SEHNR and CDR2 FQNEAQ (reference sequence). Trimming took 3 bases from V and 2 from J; bases not matched to a gene: 0. This CDR3 spans 14 amino acids. The chain's CDR3 is CASSLDRGNYGYTF. The DNA for the CDR3 is TGTGCCAGCAGCTTGGACAGGGGGAACTATGGCTACACCTTC.

This clonotype has only a few counts. CDR3 sequence (DNA): TGCAGCGTCTGGCTACCCAACACAGATACGCAGTATTTT. This translates into CSVWLPNTDTQYF. The chain has TRBV29-1 and TRBJ2-3; no clear D gene. The CDR3 runs to 13 residues. Germline assignment: CDR1 SQVTM and CDR2 ANQGSEA. Trimming removed 6 bases from V and 2 bases from J, with 12 bases in between.

This clonotype was counted ten times or more. This rearrangement joins TRBV7-8 to TRBJ2-3; D might be TRBD2 (5 bases). CDR1 is SGHVS, CDR2 FQNEAQ, per germline. V was clipped by 2 bases and J by 2 bases, with 11 bases between them. The CDR3 is 15 amino acids. The CDR3 region has the DNA TGTGCCAGCAGCTTAAGTTCGGGAAACACAGATACGCAGTATTTT. This codes for CASSLSSGNTDTQYF.

The chain couples TRBV20-1 to TRBJ2-7; possibly TRBD1 for D (5 bases). Per germline, CDR1 DFQATT and CDR2 SNEGSKA (reference sequence). With 3 bases removed from V and 3 bases from J, the gap between germline ends came to 9 bases. This CDR3 is built from 12 residues. The CDR3 DNA follows: TGCAGTGCTAGTCACGACAGCTACGAGCAGTACTTC. Translating gives CSASHDSYEQYF.

This chain links TRBV5-6 with TRBJ2-3; tentatively, D is TRBD1 (5 bases). The CDR3 sequence is 16 residues long. Looked up from germline, CDR1 is SGHDT and CDR2 is YYEEEE. Trimming left V 4 bases short and J 4 bases short, with 19 bases between. The CDR3 protein is CASSTTTGYWADTQYF. The CDR3 DNA sequence: TGTGCCAGCAGCACCACAACAGGATACTGGGCAGATACGCAGTATTTT.

This clonotype was picked up many times. This chain uses TRBV7-8 with TRBJ1-1, with D possibly matching TRBD1 (6 bases). The CDR3 length is 16 residues. Per the germline V gene, CDR1 is SGHVS and CDR2 is FQNEAQ. V was trimmed by 2 bases and J by 6 bases, leaving 19 bases between them. The CDR3 here is CASSLYLQGVNAEAFF. CDR3 bases: TGTGCCAGCAGCTTATACTTACAGGGAGTTAATGCTGAAGCTTTCTTT.

The chain combines TRBV28 with TRBJ1-1, with 7 bases matching TRBD1. The CDR3 runs 14 residues. V was pared by 8 bases and J by 6 bases, with 12 bases of the junction left unmatched. Per germline, CDR1 MDHEN and CDR2 SYDVKM. The CDR3 DNA reads as TGTGCCAGCGTACTGACAGGGAGAAAAGCTGAAGCTTTCTTT. Amino acids: CASVLTGRKAEAFF.

In this sample, this clonotype turned up a few times. This sequence joins TRBV6-1 and TRBJ1-3; D is unresolved. This CDR3 is built from 16 residues. Germline CDR1 MNHNS, CDR2 SASEGT. The ends were cut back, 1 base at V and 0 bases at J, with 10 bases in the middle. The CDR3 loop reads CASSEDRVFSGNTIYF. The CDR3 region has the DNA TGTGCCAGCAGTGAAGACCGAGTTTTCTCTGGAAACACCATATATTTT.

This clonotype showed up many times. The gene calls are TRBV12-3 or TRBV12-4 and TRBJ2-3; D is uncertain. The V end was cut by 6 bases, the J end by 5 bases, with 9 bases between. The CDR3 has 12 residues. In nucleotides, the CDR3 is TGTGCCAGCAGCAAGAATGAAGATACGCAGTATTTT. It translates to CASSKNEDTQYF.

This sequence joins TRBV27 and TRBJ2-3; D not certain. The CDR3 totals 15 residues. Germline V CDR1 and CDR2: MNHEY, SMNVEV (reference sequence). Trimming took 5 bases from V and 5 from J, leaving 17 bases between them. The DNA for the CDR3 is TGTGCCAGCAGTCCCAGGACCCAAATGGTAGATACGCAGTATTTT. The encoded protein is CASSPRTQMVDTQYF.

This clonotype has at least ten counts. The chain combines TRBV7-2 with TRBJ2-1, with D possibly TRBD1 on 6 matching bases. The CDR3 runs 14 residues. The ends were cut back, 3 bases at V and 5 bases at J, with 11 bases in the middle. Germline assignment: CDR1 SGHTA and CDR2 FQGNSA. CDR3 in amino acids: CASSFTGYHNEQFF. The CDR3 DNA reads TGTGCCAGCAGCTTCACAGGGTACCACAATGAGCAGTTCTTC.

This clonotype was seen only a few times. This chain connects TRBV6-1 to TRBJ2-1; no definite D call. The CDR3 has 10 residues. Looked up from germline, CDR1 is MNHNS and CDR2 is SASEGT. The V end was cut by 0 bases, the J end by 14 bases, with 5 bases between. The DNA of the CDR3 is TGTGCCAGCAGTGAAGCCCCCGAGTTCTTC. Its translation: CASSEAPEFF.

CDR3 in amino acids: CASRILGMNTEAFF. The DNA for the CDR3 is TGTGCCAGCAGGATCCTTGGGATGAACACTGAAGCTTTCTTT. The V and J genes are TRBV12-3 or TRBV12-4 and TRBJ1-1; no definite D call. There are 14 residues in the CDR3. The ends were cut back, 6 bases at V and 0 bases at J, with 11 bases in the middle.

The CDR3 loop is CASNQADRTYEQYF. Written as DNA, the CDR3 is TGTGCCAGCAACCAAGCGGACCGCACTTACGAGCAGTACTTC. The chain is built from TRBV9 and TRBJ2-7, with TRBD2 as a possible D gene (5 bases). The CDR3 totals 14 residues. V was cut by 6 bases and J by 4 bases, with 17 bases left in between. Germline values: CDR1 SGDLS, CDR2 YYNGEE. The full variable domain, its missing parts supplied by reference TRBV9 and TRBJ2-7, is DSGVTQTPKHLITATGQRVTLRCSPRSGDLSVYWYQQSLDQGLQFLIQYYNGEERAKGNILERFSAQQFPDLHSELNLSSLELGDSALYFCASNQADRTYEQYFGPGTRLTVT.

This clonotype was recorded a few times. This chain joins TRBV12-3 or TRBV12-4 and TRBJ2-1; D might be TRBD2 (7 bases). The CDR3 is 17 residues long. The V end was cut by 6 bases, the J end by 2 bases, with 20 bases between. DNA for the CDR3: TGTGCCAGCAGCCGCCTGGGGGCGGGGGACCCCTACAATGAGCAGTTCTTC. Amino acids: CASSRLGAGDPYNEQFF.